The 30 T cell receptor beta chains presented below share a single source sample, sequenced in a study of cytomegalovirus exposure and HLA in healthy donors. The protocol was immunoSEQ multiplex PCR, while the TCRdb copy is restricted to in-frame clones and leaves out a portion. The table shows 80,000 to 100,000 clones, with about 83% occurring only once. Sequenced input: PBMCs. The receptors originated from a woman younger than 45 in good health and CMV-seronegative.

The chain combines TRBV7-3 with TRBJ2-7; TRBD1 aligns across 8 bases. Germline values: CDR1 SGHTA, CDR2 FQGTGA. The V gene end was trimmed by 5 bases and the J gene end by 5 bases; junction bases not matched to a gene: 8. This CDR3 has 14 amino acids. CDR3 sequence reads: CASSPWTGSNEQYF. The CDR3 coding sequence is TGTGCCAGCAGCCCCTGGACAGGGTCAAACGAGCAGTACTTC.

J is TRBJ1-1 and V is TRBV14, with 10 nucleotides matching TRBD1. The CDR3 spans 14 residues. The germline CDR1 and CDR2 sequences are SGHDN and FVKESK. After removal of 0 bases from V and 11 bases from J, the junction contained 6 bases not matched to a gene. This CDR3 is CASSQDGTGVSAFF. The CDR3 DNA reads as TGTGCCAGCAGCCAAGACGGGACAGGGGTTTCGGCTTTCTTT.

The V and J genes are TRBV2 and TRBJ2-7; no firm D call. CDR1 is SNHLY, CDR2 FYNNEI, per germline. Trimming shortened V by 5 bases and J by 0 bases, and 8 bases separated the two germline ends. The CDR3 is made up of 13 amino acids. CDR3 nucleotides: TGTGCCAGCAGTTTCGACAACTCCTACGAGCAGTACTTC. Amino acid sequence: CASSFDNSYEQYF.

The chain couples TRBV27 to TRBJ2-3, with 10 bases fitting TRBD2. The CDR3 totals 15 residues. The ends lost 5 bases at V and 4 bases at J; junction bases unmatched: 6. The V gene's germline CDR1 is MNHEY and CDR2 SMNVEV (reference sequence). This CDR3 is CASSQLAGRSDTQYF. CDR3 DNA sequence: TGTGCCAGCAGTCAACTAGCGGGAAGGTCAGATACGCAGTATTTT.

This clone came up once. This chain uses TRBV5-1 with TRBJ1-1; the D gene is possibly TRBD1 (5 bases). V was cut by 0 bases and J by 11 bases, with 11 bases left in between. The CDR3 runs to 12 residues. The germline CDR1 and CDR2 sequences are SGHRS and YFSETQ. The CDR3 nucleotides read TGCGCCAGCAGCTTGGTCCAGGGTCAGGCTTTCTTT. Translated: CASSLVQGQAFF.

This sequence joins TRBV18 and TRBJ1-4; D gene ambiguous. CDR3 length equals 14 residues. Germline V gives CDR1 KGHSH, CDR2 LQKENI. With 3 bases removed from V and 8 bases from J, the gap between germline ends came to 13 bases. The CDR3 nucleotides are TGTGCCAGCTCACCCCTTCGAGTGGGCGAAAAACTGTTTTTT. Translation gives CASSPLRVGEKLFF.

In nucleotides, the CDR3 is TGTGCCAGCAGCTTAGTAGGGGGTATCGGTCAGCCCCAGCATTTT. It codes for CASSLVGGIGQPQHF. The chain employs TRBV7-6 and TRBJ1-5, with D perhaps TRBD1 (6 bases). V gave up 1 base and J gave up 6 bases, with 13 bases separating them. The length of the CDR3 is 15 residues. Germline lookup yields CDR1 SGHVS and CDR2 FNYEAQ.

The rearrangement uses TRBV5-4 and TRBJ1-2, with 8 positions matching TRBD1. Germline CDR1 and CDR2: SGHNT and YYREEE (reference sequence). V shed 3 bases and J 9 bases; nucleotides not matched to a gene: 7. The CDR3 contains 13 residues. CDR3 in amino acids: CASSSRTGYRYTF. CDR3 nucleotides: TGTGCCAGCAGCTCTCGGACAGGGTATCGCTACACCTTC.

The chain recombines TRBV19 with TRBJ2-7, with TRBD2 matching over 7 bases. Per the germline V gene, CDR1 is LNHDA and CDR2 is SQIVND (reference sequence). V dropped 5 bases and J dropped 6; count of bases not matched to a gene: 13. This CDR3 region has 15 residues. The CDR3 coding sequence is TGTGCCAGTAGTGCTGGACTAGAAGGGATGTTCGAGCAGTACTTC. Translated, it gives CASSAGLEGMFEQYF. Filled out from reference TRBV19 and TRBJ2-7, the complete variable domain reads DGGITQSPKYLFRKEGQNVTLSCEQNLNHDAMYWYRQDPGQGLRLIYYSQIVNDFQKGDIAEGYSVSREKKESFPLTVTSAQKNPTAFYLCASSAGLEGMFEQYFGPGTRLTVT.

This clone was detected once. The chain recombines TRBV10-3 with TRBJ1-2, with D tentatively TRBD1 (5 bases). V lost 4 bases and J 5 bases, leaving 11 bases between the germline ends. CDR3 length equals 13 residues. Germline-derived CDR1 and CDR2 are ENHRY and SYGVKD. The DNA of the CDR3 is TGTGCCATCAGTGGACAGCACCAGTATGGCTACACCTTC. Its protein product is CAISGQHQYGYTF.

This sequence joins TRBV6-5 and TRBJ1-2; D gene ambiguous. There are 12 residues in the CDR3. V gave up 0 bases and J gave up 8 bases, with 7 bases separating them. CDR1 and CDR2 from the germline V gene are MNHEY and SVGAGI. CDR3 amino acids: CASSYSNGGYTF. In nucleotides, the CDR3 is TGTGCCAGCAGTTACTCGAATGGCGGCTACACCTTC.

The chain combines TRBV18 with TRBJ1-2; a possible D gene is TRBD1 (5 bases). Germline assignment: CDR1 KGHSH and CDR2 LQKENI. V lost 3 bases and J 8 bases, leaving 16 bases between the germline ends. The CDR3 is 14 residues long. The DNA of the CDR3 is TGTGCCAGCTCACCTGGACAAACAACTCAAGGCTACACCTTC. Translated, it gives CASSPGQTTQGYTF. The full variable domain, rest sourced from reference TRBV18 and TRBJ1-2, is NAGVMQNPRHLVRRRGQEARLRCSPMKGHSHVYWYRQLPEEGLKFMVYLQKENIIDESGMPKERFSAEFPKEGPSILRIQQVVRGDSAAYFCASSPGQTTQGYTFGSGTRLTVV.

This clone was counted only a few times. The chain recombines TRBV18 with TRBJ2-3; D unclear. With 3 bases removed from V and 4 bases from J, the gap between germline ends came to 14 bases. CDR1 is KGHSH, CDR2 LQKENI, per germline. This CDR3 spans 15 amino acids. DNA of the CDR3: TGTGCCAGCTCACCTATGCCCCTGAGCCCAGATACGCAGTATTTT. This translates into CASSPMPLSPDTQYF.

This rearrangement joins TRBV15 to TRBJ2-1, with D perhaps TRBD2 (5 bases). Germline lookup yields CDR1 LNHNV and CDR2 YYDKDF (reference sequence). This CDR3 has 13 amino acids. Trimming cost V 3 bases and J 4 bases, with 7 bases left between them. CDR3 in DNA: TGTGCCACCAGCAGGAGGGTTTACAATGAGCAGTTCTTC. Translated, it gives CATSRRVYNEQFF.

The rearrangement joins TRBV7-9 to TRBJ2-7; TRBD1 aligns across 9 bases. The V and J ends lost 4 bases and 4 bases, in that order; junction bases with no gene match: 11. From germline, CDR1 is SEHNR and CDR2 FQNEAQ (reference sequence). The CDR3 spans 16 residues. The CDR3 here is CASSSPGQGLTYEQYF. The CDR3 DNA is TGTGCCAGCAGCTCCCCGGGACAGGGACTTACTTACGAGCAGTACTTC.

The chain recombines TRBV14 with TRBJ1-1; 9 bases match TRBD1. Germline trimming cut 0 bases from V and 5 bases from J; bases unmatched to any gene: 13. The CDR3 consists of 18 residues. The germline CDR1 and CDR2 sequences are SGHDN and FVKESK. CDR3 nucleotide sequence: TGTGCCAGCAGCCAAGATGTAGGTTTAAGGACAGGGGAGACTGAAGCTTTCTTT. Translated, it gives CASSQDVGLRTGETEAFF.

V usage is TRBV6-5 and J usage is TRBJ1-5; D may be TRBD1 (5 bases). The V end lost 0 bases, the J end lost 9 bases, and 9 bases lay between the germline ends. CDR1 MNHEY and CDR2 SVGAGI come from the germline V gene. The CDR3 is made up of 13 amino acids. CDR3 residues: CASSYSGGTPQHF. The CDR3 nucleotides are TGTGCCAGCAGTTACTCGGGGGGGACGCCCCAGCATTTT.

CDR3 nucleotide sequence: TGTGCCAGCAGCTCCTCAACACGATACCACAGGGGAAATGGCTCTGGGGCCAACGTCCTGACTTTC. This sequence encodes CASSSSTRYHRGNGSGANVLTF. The V call is TRBV7-3, the J call TRBJ2-6; TRBD1 matches 7 bases. The V gene's germline CDR1 is SGHTA and CDR2 FQGTGA. V shed 4 bases, J shed 0 bases, and the junction held 21 bases outside the gene matches. The CDR3 contains 22 residues.

The genes are TRBV4-1 and TRBJ1-3; 7 nucleotides match TRBD1. This CDR3 has 15 amino acids. Germline V CDR1 and CDR2: MGHRA, YSYEKL. With V trimmed by 3 bases and J by 6 bases, 8 bases remained unmatched. CDR3 amino acids: CASSHGDRVENTIYF. The CDR3 DNA reads as TGCGCCAGCAGCCATGGAGACAGGGTGGAAAACACCATATATTTT.

CDR3 loop: CASSLRPGTYNSPLHF. CDR3 DNA sequence: TGTGCCAGCAGCCTCCGCCCGGGAACCTATAATTCACCCCTCCACTTT. This rearrangement joins TRBV2 to TRBJ1-6; D gene ambiguous. The CDR3 loop spans 16 amino acids. Germline V gene lookup returns CDR1 SNHLY and CDR2 FYNNEI. Deletions cut 6 bases from V and 2 bases from J, with 14 bases between.

V is TRBV19 and J is TRBJ2-1; the match to TRBD1 covers 8 bases. After removal of 5 bases from V and 2 bases from J, the junction contained 5 bases not matched to a gene. This CDR3 comprises 15 residues. Germline loops: CDR1 LNHDA, CDR2 SQIVND (reference sequence). The CDR3 DNA sequence: TGTGCCAGTAGTCAAGGACAGGGACCCTACAATGAGCAGTTCTTC. Translated: CASSQGQGPYNEQFF. Complete variable domain (other parts from reference TRBV19 and TRBJ2-1): DGGITQSPKYLFRKEGQNVTLSCEQNLNHDAMYWYRQDPGQGLRLIYYSQIVNDFQKGDIAEGYSVSREKKESFPLTVTSAQKNPTAFYLCASSQGQGPYNEQFFGPGTRLTVL.

V gene TRBV11-2 combines with J gene TRBJ2-3; D is unclear. V gave up 4 bases and J gave up 0 bases, with 23 bases separating them. The germline V gene has CDR1 SGHAT and CDR2 FQNNGV. CDR3 length equals 19 residues. The CDR3 DNA follows: TGTGCCAGCAGCTCTTACCGAAAGTCGTCAGCGAATAGCACAGATACGCAGTATTTT. Its translation is CASSSYRKSSANSTDTQYF.

This clone was counted once. J is TRBJ2-6 and V is TRBV18; D not certain. Germline V lookup: CDR1 KGHSH, CDR2 LQKENI. The V and J ends lost 1 base and 0 bases respectively, with 13 bases between them. The CDR3 length is 18 residues. In DNA, the CDR3 is TGTGCCAGCTCACCACGGCAAGTATTCTCCTCTGGGGCCAACGTCCTGACTTTC. Protein product: CASSPRQVFSSGANVLTF.

CDR3 sequence reads: CASSSAGVYEQYF. In nucleotides, the CDR3 is TGTGCCAGCAGCTCGGCGGGGGTATACGAGCAGTACTTC. The gene calls are TRBV5-6 and TRBJ2-7; 7 bases match TRBD2. Germline loops: CDR1 SGHDT, CDR2 YYEEEE. The CDR3 contains 13 residues. V lost 3 bases and J lost 4; bases outside the gene matches: 4. Using reference TRBV5-6 and TRBJ2-7 for the parts outside the CDR3, the full variable domain is DAGVTQSPTHLIKTRGQQVTLRCSPKSGHDTVSWYQQALGQGPQFIFQYYEEEERQRGNFPDRFSGHQFPNYSSELNVNALLLGDSALYLCASSSAGVYEQYFGPGTRLTVT.

The rearrangement uses TRBV9 and TRBJ1-2; D is ambiguous. Between the trimmed V and J ends, which lost 0 bases and 14 bases, there was a span of 20 bases. CDR1 is SGDLS, CDR2 YYNGEE, per germline. The CDR3 consists of 14 residues. CDR3 DNA: TGTGCCAGCAGCGTAGCCGGAGGAAGGAGGGCGAGTACCTTC. Residues: CASSVAGGRRASTF.

The chain uses TRBV4-1 and TRBJ1-2; 11 bases map to TRBD1. Looked up from germline, CDR1 is MGHRA and CDR2 is YSYEKL. The CDR3 is 14 amino acids. V lost 3 bases, J lost 7 bases, and 4 bases stayed unmatched. CDR3 coding DNA: TGCGCCAGCAGCCACGCTGGGACAGGGGGTGGCTACACCTTC. It is translated as CASSHAGTGGGYTF.

The J gene is TRBJ2-1, the V gene TRBV4-3, with 9 positions matching TRBD1. This CDR3 has 19 residues. Unmatched junction bases numbered 13, after V lost 4 bases and J lost 0 bases. From germline, CDR1 is LGHNA and CDR2 YSLEER. The CDR3: CASSRPPDRGHTSYNEQFF. The CDR3 nucleotides read TGCGCCAGCAGCCGGCCCCCGGACAGGGGCCATACCTCCTACAATGAGCAGTTCTTC.

The chain is built from TRBV15 and TRBJ1-2; D ambiguous. V shed 0 bases and J shed 3 bases, with 8 bases lying between them. Germline loops: CDR1 LNHNV, CDR2 YYDKDF (reference sequence). This CDR3 has 14 amino acids. The CDR3 DNA sequence: TGTGCCACCAGCAGAGATGTCAGTTACTATGGCTACACCTTC. This translates into CATSRDVSYYGYTF. Looking up the rest from reference TRBV15 and TRBJ1-2 gives the full variable domain: DAMVIQNPRYQVTQFGKPVTLSCSQTLNHNVMYWYQQKSSQAPKLLFHYYDKDFNNEADTPDNFQSRRPNTSFCFLDIRSPGLGDTAMYLCATSRDVSYYGYTFGSGTRLTVV.

The V gene is TRBV10-3, the J gene TRBJ1-1, with D maybe TRBD1 (6 bases). The germline V gene has CDR1 ENHRY and CDR2 SYGVKD. V shed 9 bases and J shed 1 base, with 6 bases lying between them. The CDR3 extends over 11 amino acids. The CDR3 sequence: CAIQGNTEAFF. CDR3 nucleotide sequence: TGTGCCATACAGGGGAACACTGAAGCTTTCTTT.

Of note for this clone: The sample contains more than one DNA sequence encoding this CDR3. Written as DNA, the CDR3 is TGCGCCAGCAGCCCCGGACAGGGGGCATACAATGAGCAGTTCTTC. As protein: CASSPGQGAYNEQFF. The J gene is TRBJ2-1, the V gene TRBV5-1; 11 bases map to TRBD1. The V and J ends lost 4 bases and 4 bases, in that order; junction bases with no gene match: 4. Germline V gives CDR1 SGHRS, CDR2 YFSETQ. This CDR3 is built from 15 residues.